The present TCR beta chain was sequenced within a study of blood T cell repertoires in COVID-19. As for the study in general: Both acute and convalescent COVID-19 samples were obtained from the United States, Italy and Spain. Sources were T cells, B-cell-depleted T cells, or PBMCs; the material itself was cDNA or gDNA.

Original analysis: Nucleated cell counts were estimated from reference gene primer amplification. Measured with immunoSEQ multiplex PCR; TCRdb has only the in-frame clones, and not every one. Clone size and the V and J calls come from that table; the DNA yielded D and trimming. The sample shows under 45,000 clones, roughly 73% of them seen only once. V was cut by 5 bases and J by 4 bases, with 23 bases left in between. The CDR3 sequence is 18 residues long. Germline CDR1 reads SEHNR; CDR2 reads FQNEAQ (reference sequence). This chain joins TRBV7-9 and TRBJ1-4; possible D gene TRBD1, 6 bases. This sequence originates from a woman in her seventies with acute or convalescent COVID-19. Sequences were obtained from peripheral blood. The CDR3 DNA is TGTGCCAGCAGCAAAAACCAGCGAACAGGGCTGGGTAATGAAAAACTGTTTTTT. Protein product: CASSKNQRTGLGNEKLFF.